This T cell receptor beta chain was found in a study of T cells after yellow fever vaccination. TCRdb redid the calling of the 5' RACE reads with MiXCR, one entry per CDR3 protein. The repertoire has some 350,000 distinct CDR3 sequences, about 4% of them found once; the top ten carry about 26%. CDR3 size: 15 residues. The germline gives CDR1 SGHVS, CDR2 FNYEAQ. The V gene lost 0 bases and the J gene lost 5 bases, with 12 bases spanning the gap. This clonotype has just a few counts. This TCR derives from a man younger than 30 who received the YFV17D yellow fever vaccine. Sequencing was performed on PBMCs, taken 5 days after the yellow fever booster vaccination. The chain combines TRBV7-6 with TRBJ2-3; maybe TRBD1 (6 bases). CDR3 nucleotides: TGTGCCAGCAGCTTAGCGGGACCCAGGGGAGATACGCAGTATTTT. Its protein product is CASSLAGPRGDTQYF.